This T cell receptor beta chain was captured in a study of control samples from healthy donors and cancer patients. The assay was immunoSEQ multiplex PCR, and TCRdb's table has in-frame clones only and misses some. The sample holds some 130,000 clones, more than 80% seen once. This CDR3 contains 15 residues. The specimen sequenced was blood. This TCR was sampled from a man aged 35-49 years in good health. The gene calls are TRBV21-1 and TRBJ2-7. TRBV21-1 is noted as a pseudogene. The chain's CDR3 is CASSTAPILGYEQYF. CDR3 bases: TGTGCCAGCAGCACCGCCCCGATACTGGGCTACGAGCAGTACTTC.